A single sample gave rise to the 23 T cell receptor beta chains below, sequenced in a study of tumor and adjacent non-tumor tissue in lung cancer. TCRbeta libraries were built with three rounds of nested PCR, modified from ARM-PCR. TCRdb re-analysed the multiplex PCR reads in MiXCR, keeping a single row per CDR3 protein. The table records 45,000 or so distinct CDR3 sequences, roughly two thirds of them present only once. This sample's RNA came from whole unsorted tissue. This non-tumor lung sample came from over 3 cm beyond the tumor edge. The sequenced sample was distant non-tumor lung tissue. These receptors were taken from a woman aged 40 to 50 with non-small cell lung cancer.

This clonotype has only a few counts. At one boundary the junction diverges from the germline segment, which might be a read error. This chain connects TRBV14 to TRBJ2-1; D call uncertain. The CDR3 runs 17 residues. Germline V lookup: CDR1 SGHDN, CDR2 FVKESK. This CDR3 reads CPSSQDLGPLAYNEQLF. CDR3 sequence (DNA): TGTCCCAGCAGCCAAGACTTAGGCCCGCTGGCCTACAATGAGCAGCTCTTC.

This clonotype was recorded at least ten times. The genes are TRBV6-6 and TRBJ1-2; D remains ambiguous. Trimming pared 4 bases from V and 6 bases from J, leaving 21 bases between. Germline V gene sequence: CDR1 MNHNY, CDR2 SVGAGI (reference sequence). The CDR3 is 16 residues long. The CDR3 DNA follows: TGTGCCAGCAGTTCCCAGTCTGGCCGGCCGAGGGATGGCTACACCTTC. Protein sequence: CASSSQSGRPRDGYTF.

The chain employs TRBV18 and TRBJ2-4, with D perhaps TRBD2 (6 bases). The germline gives CDR1 KGHSH, CDR2 LQKENI. CDR3 length equals 19 residues. The germline V and J ends were trimmed by 6 bases and 1 base, with 25 bases remaining between them. As DNA, the CDR3 is TGTGCCAGCTCTTCCGGGGCCCAACTATCGGGAGCTGCCAAAAACATTCAGTACTTC. This encodes CASSSGAQLSGAAKNIQYF.

The V call is TRBV21-1, the J call TRBJ1-2. TRBV21-1 is an annotated pseudogene. The CDR3 loop spans 13 amino acids. This CDR3 is CASSKGQGHCYTF. The CDR3 coding sequence is TGCGCCAGCAGCAAAGGTCAAGGCCACTGCTACACCTTC.

Details on this clonotype: One end of the junction varies from germline; a read error may be responsible. The chain recombines TRBV29-1 with TRBJ1-1; possibly TRBD1 for D (5 bases). The CDR3 sequence is 15 residues long. In germline, CDR1 is SQVTM, CDR2 ANQGSEA. CDR3 sequence reads: CRVWTPGYVNTETFF. The DNA of the CDR3 is TGCAGGGTATGGACACCCGGTTACGTAAACACTGAAACTTTCTTT.

On this clonotype: Just one base apart from a much larger clone, this may be a read error. The chain has TRBV5-4 and TRBJ2-6, with D possibly TRBD1 on 6 matching bases. The V gene's germline CDR1 is SGHNT and CDR2 YYREEE (reference sequence). CDR3 length equals 17 residues. Trimming removed 4 bases at V and 0 bases at J, with 14 bases between. CDR3 sequence: CASSKRTAPSGANVLTF. In DNA, the CDR3 is TGTGCCAGCAGCAAAAGGACAGCACCCTCTGGGGCCAACGTCCTGACTTTC.

As regards this clonotype: At one end, the junction sequence differs from germline, possibly due to a read error. This chain uses TRBV11-2 with TRBJ2-1; 10 nucleotides align to TRBD2. This CDR3 spans 16 amino acids. The germline gives CDR1 SGHAT, CDR2 FQNNGV. The CDR3 bases are TGTGCCGGCAGCTTGGGGCCACTAGCGGGGCGCAATGGGCAGTTCTTC. Residues: CAGSLGPLAGRNGQFF.

The gene calls are TRBV30 and TRBJ2-7; no reliable D call. The CDR3 consists of 14 residues. The germline gives CDR1 GTSNPN, CDR2 SVGIG (reference sequence). The germline V and J ends were trimmed by 1 base and 1 base, with 11 bases remaining between them. DNA for the CDR3: TGTGCCTGGAGTGGACAATGGGGATCCTACGAGCAGTACTTC. Translation: CAWSGQWGSYEQYF.

This clonotype showed up many times. The J gene is TRBJ2-1, the V gene TRBV12-3 or TRBV12-4, with 7 bases matching TRBD2. The V and J ends lost 3 bases and 1 base, in that order; junction bases with no gene match: 3. The CDR3 runs 15 residues. Here the CDR3 DNA reads TGTGCCAGCAGTTTCCTAGCGGAATCCTACAATGAGCAGTTCTTC. It codes for CASSFLAESYNEQFF.

The count of this clonotype is one. This chain links TRBV5-5 with TRBJ2-2; weak D call: TRBD1 (6 bases). The CDR3 is made up of 14 amino acids. Germline V lookup: CDR1 SGHKS, CDR2 YYEKEE (reference sequence). V was cut by 2 bases and J by 10 bases, with 15 bases left in between. The CDR3 DNA reads TGTGCCAGCAGCTTACAGGGAGACGCAGAGGAGCTGTTTTTT. Protein sequence: CASSLQGDAEELFF.

This clonotype was seen many times. V is TRBV10-2 and J is TRBJ2-5, with D perhaps TRBD1 or TRBD2 (6 bases each). Trimming removed 9 bases from V and 5 bases from J, with 19 bases in between. Germline values: CDR1 WSHSY, CDR2 SAAADI. CDR3 length equals 14 residues. The CDR3 nucleotides read TGCGCCAGTAGTAACGGGGGCGGGGTCGAGACCCAGTACTTC. Amino acid sequence: CASSNGGGVETQYF.

This clonotype turned up a few times. The chain combines TRBV6-5 with TRBJ1-2; 9 positions agree with TRBD1. The germline V gene encodes CDR1 MNHEY and CDR2 SVGAGI. There are 13 residues in the CDR3. J was trimmed by 8 bases and V by 8 bases; bases with no gene match: 9. The DNA of the CDR3 is TGTGCCAGCCGGCGGACAGGGGATGAAGGCTACACCTTC. It is translated as CASRRTGDEGYTF.

This clonotype was detected ten times or more. CDR3: CASTPLVRGSGNTIYF. The DNA of the CDR3 is TGTGCCAGCACCCCCCTCGTCAGGGGGTCAGGAAACACCATATATTTT. This rearrangement joins TRBV6-5 to TRBJ1-3; TRBD1 agrees at 7 bases. The V segment lost 7 bases and the J segment 4 bases; nucleotides outside the gene matches: 13. This CDR3 is built from 16 residues. Germline CDR1 and CDR2: MNHEY and SVGAGI.

This clonotype was recorded at least ten times. This chain connects TRBV12-5 to TRBJ2-5, with 10 bases identical to TRBD2. CDR3 length: 14 residues. V was pared by 6 bases and J by 3 bases, with 4 bases of the junction left unmatched. Germline V gives CDR1 LGHNT, CDR2 FRNRAP. In DNA, the CDR3 is TGTGCTAGTGGCCCCGGACTAGCGGAAGAGACCCAGTACTTC. Its translation: CASGPGLAEETQYF.

This clonotype showed up just a few times. This may arise from a read error, as a much more abundant clone is one base away. J is TRBJ1-5 and V is TRBV19, with 12 nucleotides matching TRBD1. The assigned J gene may be wrong: the sequence end matches TRBJ2-3 better. Germline CDR1 reads LNHDA; CDR2 reads SQIVND (reference sequence). CDR3 size: 14 residues. The CDR3 loop is CASRDRGRRQPQYF. The CDR3 coding sequence is TGTGCCAGTCGGGACAGGGGGCGCCGACAGCCCCAGTATTTT.

On this clonotype itself: At one end, the junction sequence differs from germline, possibly due to a read error. This chain joins TRBV10-2 and TRBJ2-7; perhaps TRBD1 as D (5 bases). CDR1 and CDR2 (germline): WSHSY, SAAADI. The CDR3 loop spans 12 amino acids. The CDR3: CASCVRVNEKYF. In nucleotides, the CDR3 is TGCGCCAGCTGCGTCAGGGTCAACGAGAAGTACTTC.

Remarks on this clonotype: Germline and junction disagree at one end, which may indicate a read error. The CDR3 sequence is CASSPEGAYDEQFF. CDR3 DNA sequence: TGTGCCAGCAGTCCCGAGGGGGCCTACGATGAGCAGTTCTTC. V and J are TRBV11-2 and TRBJ2-1; 7 bases fit TRBD1. The CDR3 consists of 14 residues. In germline, CDR1 is SGHAT, CDR2 FQNNGV.

CDR3 DNA: TGCAGTGTTATGCGCTGGGGACAAGAGACCCAGTACTTC. Its translation: CSVMRWGQETQYF. This chain joins TRBV29-1 and TRBJ2-5; D gene unclear. In germline, CDR1 is SQVTM, CDR2 ANQGSEA. The CDR3 sequence is 13 residues long. Supplemented by reference TRBV29-1 and TRBJ2-5, the full variable domain reads SAVISQKPSRDICQRGTSLTIQCQVDSQVTMMFWYRQQPGQSLTLIATANQGSEATYESGFVIDKFPISRPNLTFSTLTVSNMSPEDSSIYLCSVMRWGQETQYFGPGTRLLVL.

Comments on this clonotype: One end of the junction varies from germline; a read error may be responsible. The rearrangement links TRBV4-1 to TRBJ2-1; TRBD2 matches at 10 bases. CDR1 is MGHRA, CDR2 YSYEKL, per germline. CDR3 length: 16 amino acids. The CDR3 region has the DNA TGCGCCAGTAGCCCAGGAGCGGGGGGGCACCAACTTGGGGAGTTCTTC. Translating gives CASSPGAGGHQLGEFF.

Notes on this clonotype: The conserved closing phenylalanine or tryptophan is absent in this CDR3, likely reflecting a read error. CDR3 protein: CVSKPGTDSYEQYL. The CDR3 bases are TGTGTCAGCAAGCCCGGGACAGACTCCTATGAGCAGTACTTA. The V and J genes are TRBV5-5 and TRBJ2-7, with TRBD1 matching over 7 bases. The germline CDR1 and CDR2 sequences are SGHKS and YYEKEE (reference sequence). The CDR3 length is 14 residues.

Concerning this clonotype itself: One end of the junction does not line up with germline, which may come from a read error. The chain employs TRBV4-1 and TRBJ2-7; D possibly corresponds to TRBD1 (6 bases). Per germline, CDR1 MGHRA and CDR2 YSYEKL. This CDR3 region has 15 residues. This CDR3 reads CASSQVAGESYKQYF. The CDR3 DNA is TGCGCCAGTAGCCAAGTCGCAGGGGAGTCCTACAAGCAGTACTTC.

Regarding this clonotype: A junction end diverges from the germline sequence, so it may reflect a read error. This chain connects TRBV28 to TRBJ2-3; TRBD2 agrees at 8 bases. This CDR3 region has 16 residues. CDR1 and CDR2 (germline): MDHEN, SYDVKM. For the CDR3, the DNA is TGTGCCAGCAGTTCTCATAGCGGGAAAGGCACAGATAAGCAGTATTTT. Its translation: CASSSHSGKGTDKQYF. Complete variable domain (other parts from reference TRBV28 and TRBJ2-3): DVKVTQSSRYLVKRTGEKVFLECVQDMDHENMFWYRQDPGLGLRLIYFSYDVKMKEKGDIPEGYSVSREKKERFSLILESASTNQTSMYLCASSSHSGKGTDKQYFGPGTRLTVL.

This clonotype was seen many times. V is TRBV6-1 and J is TRBJ2-7, with 7 bases aligning to TRBD2. Germline V gene sequence: CDR1 MNHNS, CDR2 SASEGT. J was trimmed by 3 bases and V by 6 bases; bases with no gene match: 11. The CDR3 is made up of 15 amino acids. CDR3 DNA sequence: TGTGCCAGCAGGGCCCGGCTAGCGGATTACTACGAGCAGTACTTC. It yields the protein CASRARLADYYEQYF.